One sample yielded the 24 T cell receptor beta chains listed below, sequenced in a study of CD8+ T cells in alopecia areata. After isolation, RNA underwent reverse transcription to generate cDNA as the sequencing template. Generated by immunoSEQ multiplex PCR, the TCRdb table keeps only in-frame clones and is missing some. The sample holds some 190,000 clones, 66% seen once. Treatment reported: oral pan-JAK inhibitor, 5-10 mg twice daily. The sequenced sample was CD4+ T cells sorted from blood, obtained around week 44, from a patient treated with tofacitinib. The receptor source for this set is a human donor with alopecia areata.

The chain recombines TRBV30 with TRBJ2-1; D unresolved. The CDR3 is made up of 11 amino acids. Trimming shortened V by 2 bases and J by 9 bases, and 8 bases separated the two germline ends. Per the germline V gene, CDR1 is GTSNPN and CDR2 is SVGIG (reference sequence). CDR3: CAWSLSGEQFF. DNA of the CDR3: TGTGCCTGGAGTCTCTCCGGTGAGCAGTTCTTC.

This clone was picked up one time. CDR3 in DNA: TGCGCCAGCACCTACGGAACAGGGTTGGGGGGCTCCTACGAGCAGTACTTC. Residues: CASTYGTGLGGSYEQYF. The chain has TRBV10-2 and TRBJ2-7, with D perhaps being TRBD1 or TRBD2 (6 bases each). V lost 7 bases and J lost 0, with 22 bases in between. The germline gives CDR1 WSHSY, CDR2 SAAADI. The CDR3 is 17 amino acids.

The chain has TRBV5-1 and TRBJ1-6; the D is unclear. The CDR3 has 13 amino acids. In germline, CDR1 is SGHRS, CDR2 YFSETQ. Trimming removed 3 bases at V and 9 bases at J, with 10 bases between. CDR3 DNA sequence: TGCGCCAGCAGCTCAGACGAAGTTTCACCCCTCCACTTT. It specifies CASSSDEVSPLHF.

DNA of the CDR3: TGTGCCAGCAGCCCTAGCCAGGGGAACACCGGGGAGCTGTTTTTT. Residues: CASSPSQGNTGELFF. This sequence joins TRBV9 and TRBJ2-2, with D possibly being TRBD1 or TRBD2 (5 bases each). Trimming removed 4 bases at V and 1 base at J, with 11 bases between. CDR3 size: 15 residues. Germline loops: CDR1 SGDLS, CDR2 YYNGEE.

J is TRBJ1-1 and V is TRBV5-4, with D perhaps matching TRBD1 (6 bases). Germline V gene data show CDR1 as SGHNT and CDR2 as YYREEE (reference sequence). The CDR3 has 15 amino acids. Trimming stripped 4 bases from V and 7 bases from J, with 20 bases between. The CDR3 DNA sequence: TGTGCCAGCAGCGCGTTGCTGACGGGGGCTGGTGAAGCTTTCTTT. Translated, it gives CASSALLTGAGEAFF.

This clone was seen only a few times. V gene TRBV29-1 combines with J gene TRBJ1-6; 8 nucleotides align to TRBD1. With 6 bases clipped from V and 8 bases from J, the junction kept 3 bases outside the gene matches. The CDR3 covers 12 residues. CDR1 and CDR2 (germline): SQVTM, ANQGSEA. CDR3 sequence: CSVSTGDSPLHF. DNA of the CDR3: TGCAGCGTATCGACAGGGGATTCACCCCTCCACTTT.

The rearrangement joins TRBV10-3 to TRBJ1-6; D is uncertain. From germline, CDR1 is ENHRY and CDR2 SYGVKD. CDR3 length: 14 residues. The germline V and J ends were trimmed by 0 bases and 10 bases, with 10 bases remaining between them. This CDR3 reads CAISESPQPSPLHF. The CDR3 nucleotides read TGTGCCATCAGTGAGTCGCCACAACCCTCACCCCTCCACTTT.

The chain is built from TRBV7-2 and TRBJ2-1; perhaps TRBD1 as D (6 bases). The germline gives CDR1 SGHTA, CDR2 FQGNSA. Trimming pared 4 bases from V and 8 bases from J, leaving 18 bases between. This CDR3 has 15 amino acids. CDR3: CASSYDRMGVYEQFF. The CDR3 bases are TGTGCCAGCAGCTATGACAGGATGGGTGTTTATGAGCAGTTCTTC.

The chain employs TRBV14 and TRBJ1-2; no clear D gene. The CDR3 has 12 amino acids. The germline V gene encodes CDR1 SGHDN and CDR2 FVKESK. Trimming removed 2 bases from V and 8 bases from J, with 9 bases in between. The DNA of the CDR3 is TGTGCCAGCAGCCAACTTGCCACGGGCTACACCTTC. Its protein product is CASSQLATGYTF.

A few counts support this clone. The CDR3 is CASSAGQGASGGYTF. The CDR3 DNA follows: TGTGCCAGCAGTGCGGGACAGGGGGCCTCGGGTGGCTACACCTTC. The chain joins TRBV25-1 to TRBJ1-2, with 12 bases identical to TRBD1. The CDR3 has 15 residues. Trimming took 4 bases from V and 7 from J; bases not matched to a gene: 7. CDR1 MGHDK and CDR2 SYGVNS come from the germline V gene.

The chain couples TRBV9 to TRBJ2-3; D unclear. The CDR3 is made up of 14 amino acids. Trimming took 0 bases from V and 0 from J, leaving 5 bases between them. The germline V gene has CDR1 SGDLS and CDR2 YYNGEE. The chain's CDR3 is CASSVALSTDTQYF. CDR3 DNA sequence: TGTGCCAGCAGCGTAGCTCTCAGCACAGATACGCAGTATTTT.

The genes are TRBV18 and TRBJ2-2; D remains ambiguous. Germline CDR1 reads KGHSH; CDR2 reads LQKENI. The ends were cut back, 0 bases at V and 2 bases at J, with 10 bases in the middle. The length of the CDR3 is 16 residues. Written as DNA, the CDR3 is TGTGCCAGCTCACCACCGGCCAGCTTTAACACCGGGGAGCTGTTTTTT. Translated, it gives CASSPPASFNTGELFF.

The chain couples TRBV2 to TRBJ2-5; perhaps TRBD2 as D (5 bases). The germline V and J ends were trimmed by 4 bases and 5 bases, with 8 bases remaining between them. The germline V gene has CDR1 SNHLY and CDR2 FYNNEI. The CDR3 is 12 amino acids. The chain's CDR3 is CASSGTPETQYF. Written as DNA, the CDR3 is TGTGCCAGCAGTGGGACTCCGGAGACCCAGTACTTC. Together with reference TRBV2 and TRBJ2-5, the CDR3 gives the full variable domain: EPEVTQTPSHQVTQMGQEVILRCVPISNHLYFYWYRQILGQKVEFLVSFYNNEISEKSEIFDDQFSVERPDGSNFTLKIRSTKLEDSAMYFCASSGTPETQYFGPGTRLLVL.

This clone has only one observation. The chain recombines TRBV2 with TRBJ2-2; unclear D gene. There are 14 residues in the CDR3. The germline CDR1 and CDR2 sequences are SNHLY and FYNNEI. The V gene lost 7 bases and the J gene lost 0 bases, with 9 bases spanning the gap. The CDR3 bases are TGTGCCAGCAAGGCAGACCCGAACACCGGGGAGCTGTTTTTT. Translation: CASKADPNTGELFF. Full variable domain (outside the CDR3, taken from reference TRBV2 and TRBJ2-2): EPEVTQTPSHQVTQMGQEVILRCVPISNHLYFYWYRQILGQKVEFLVSFYNNEISEKSEIFDDQFSVERPDGSNFTLKIRSTKLEDSAMYFCASKADPNTGELFFGEGSRLTVL.

This clone has only one observation. The CDR3 DNA sequence: TGTGCCAGCAGCCGTGATGGTGGACTTCAAGAGACCCAGTACTTC. Translation: CASSRDGGLQETQYF. The rearrangement links TRBV11-1 to TRBJ2-5, with D perhaps matching TRBD2 (5 bases). The CDR3 is 15 residues long. Trimming took off 5 bases at V and 2 bases at J, with 15 bases between the two ends. Germline V CDR1 and CDR2: SGHAT, FQDESV (reference sequence). Based on the CDR3 plus reference TRBV11-1 and TRBJ2-5, the full variable domain is EAEVAQSPRYKITEKSQAVAFWCDPISGHATLYWYRQILGQGPELLVQFQDESVVDDSQLPKDRFSAERLKGVDSTLKIQPAELGDSAMYLCASSRDGGLQETQYFGPGTRLLVL.

The chain has TRBV2 and TRBJ2-1; 8 positions agree with TRBD1. This CDR3 region has 14 residues. V lost 1 base, J lost 6 bases, and 2 bases stayed unmatched. CDR1 SNHLY and CDR2 FYNNEI come from the germline V gene. In nucleotides, the CDR3 is TGTGCCAGCAGTGAAGGACAGGGGACCAATGAGCAGTTCTTC. It encodes CASSEGQGTNEQFF. Full variable domain (remainder filled in from reference TRBV2 and TRBJ2-1): EPEVTQTPSHQVTQMGQEVILRCVPISNHLYFYWYRQILGQKVEFLVSFYNNEISEKSEIFDDQFSVERPDGSNFTLKIRSTKLEDSAMYFCASSEGQGTNEQFFGPGTRLTVL.

This clone came up a few times. CDR3 amino acids: CASSQQDNQPQHF. CDR3 DNA: TGTGCCAGCAGCCAACAGGACAATCAGCCCCAGCATTTT. The chain recombines TRBV14 with TRBJ1-5; the D is unclear. Germline CDR1 reads SGHDN; CDR2 reads FVKESK. V lost 2 bases and J 3 bases, leaving 5 bases between the germline ends. The CDR3 has 13 amino acids.

The genes are TRBV7-3 and TRBJ2-2, with D possibly matching TRBD1 (5 bases). The CDR3 spans 16 residues. CDR1 is SGHTA, CDR2 FQGTGA, per germline. V was cut by 1 base and J by 4 bases, with 13 bases left in between. CDR3 nucleotide sequence: TGTGCCAGCAGCTTAAACCCGGAAGGGGTCACCGGGGAGCTGTTTTTT. This gives the protein CASSLNPEGVTGELFF. The full variable domain, rest sourced from reference TRBV7-3 and TRBJ2-2, is GAGVSQTPSNKVTEKGKYVELRCDPISGHTALYWYRQSLGQGPEFLIYFQGTGAADDSGLPNDRFFAVRPEGSVSTLKIQRTERGDSAVYLCASSLNPEGVTGELFFGEGSRLTVL.

This chain joins TRBV29-1 and TRBJ2-2; 7 nucleotides align to TRBD2. The CDR3 runs to 14 residues. CDR1 and CDR2 from the germline V gene are SQVTM and ANQGSEA. J was trimmed by 2 bases and V by 4 bases; bases with no gene match: 4. CDR3 nucleotide sequence: TGCAGCGTTGGAGTAGCGGGCAACACCGGGGAGCTGTTTTTT. It codes for CSVGVAGNTGELFF.

The chain has TRBV29-1 and TRBJ1-5; tentatively, D is TRBD1 (5 bases). In germline, CDR1 is SQVTM, CDR2 ANQGSEA. The CDR3 contains 13 residues. V was trimmed by 4 bases and J by 3 bases, leaving 10 bases between them. CDR3 region: CSVARGTNQPQHF. CDR3 coding DNA: TGCAGCGTTGCCCGGGGGACCAATCAGCCCCAGCATTTT.

The chain uses TRBV4-1 and TRBJ2-6; no clear D. V shed 4 bases and J shed 0 bases, with 10 bases lying between them. The CDR3 extends over 16 amino acids. The germline gives CDR1 MGHRA, CDR2 YSYEKL. In DNA form, the CDR3 reads TGCGCCAGCAGCCTTCAGGCATCCTCTGGGGCCAACGTCCTGACTTTC. Translating it yields CASSLQASSGANVLTF.

The rearrangement links TRBV30 to TRBJ2-5; TRBD1 matches at 9 bases. This CDR3 contains 12 residues. V was pared by 5 bases and J by 5 bases, with 3 bases of the junction left unmatched. Germline-derived CDR1 and CDR2 are GTSNPN and SVGIG (reference sequence). CDR3 amino acids: CAWGTGSETQYF. The CDR3 DNA reads TGTGCCTGGGGGACAGGGTCCGAGACCCAGTACTTC.

The chain couples TRBV10-2 to TRBJ1-6; 7 positions agree with TRBD1. The CDR3 sequence is 13 residues long. After removal of 8 bases from V and 9 bases from J, the junction contained 7 bases not matched to a gene. CDR1 and CDR2 from the germline V gene are WSHSY and SAAADI. The CDR3 nucleotides are TGCGCCAGCGGGGGAGACAGGGTTTCACCCCTCCACTTT. It is translated as CASGGDRVSPLHF.

Only one count was recorded for this clone. The chain is built from TRBV7-2 and TRBJ1-6; D is ambiguous. CDR3 length: 16 amino acids. Germline V CDR1 and CDR2: SGHTA, FQGNSA. Deletions cut 5 bases from V and 0 bases from J, with 11 bases between. The CDR3, as DNA: TGTGCCAGCAGCCGAATCGCGAGCTCCTATAATTCACCCCTCCACTTT. Translating it yields CASSRIASSYNSPLHF.